The T cell receptor (beta chain) described here comes from a study of Graves' ophthalmopathy and Graves' hyperthyroidism. Study-wide context: Peripheral blood sampling occurred at initial diagnosis, before any treatment.

Exclusion applied to patients with other autoimmune diseases, uncontrolled infections, pregnancy or lactation. The CDR3 runs 17 residues. Between the trimmed V and J ends, which lost 3 bases and 3 bases, there was a span of 15 bases. RNA transcripts yielded amplified TCR beta CDR3 regions. In the first round, RT-PCR was carried out with HTBI primers, and a multiplex PCR formed the second round. TCRdb redid the calling of the multiplex PCR reads with MiXCR, one entry per CDR3 protein. Of roughly 500,000 distinct CDR3 sequences in the sample, roughly 14% were seen once. The TCR comes from a woman aged 25 to 45 with Graves' ophthalmopathy. This chain joins TRBV12-3 or TRBV12-4 and TRBJ2-6; no firm D call. Input material: blood. The chain's CDR3 is CASSFSVIRNGANVLTF. The CDR3 DNA reads TGTGCCAGCAGTTTTTCTGTTATTAGGAATGGGGCCAACGTCCTGACTTTC.